This entry is about one TCR beta chain. Its specificity is not known. This sample is drawn from a study of T cell responses to AZD1222 COVID-19 vaccine. General study findings and limits: Regions 160-218 and 743-854 held dominance among vaccine-associated CD4 TCRs, which spanned spike. After the peak T cell response, and only then, were repertoires sampled.

With 4 bases removed from V and 2 bases from J, the gap between germline ends came to 15 bases. Germline values: CDR1 LGHNA, CDR2 YSLEER. The CDR3 sequence is 15 residues long. The method was immunoSEQ multiplex PCR; TCRdb's version includes in-frame clones alone and lacks a portion of them. The data contain approximately 180,000 clones, 88% of them seen just once; the ten biggest clones take up 20% to 30%. This TCR came from an adult who received the AZD1222 COVID-19 vaccine. V is TRBV4-3 and J is TRBJ2-7; either TRBD1 or TRBD2 may fit D (6 bases each). The material sequenced was peripheral blood, taken 28 days after the second AZD1222 dose. The CDR3, as DNA: TGCGCCAGCAGCCGGGACATAGCGGACCCCTACGAGCAGTACTTC. Its translation is CASSRDIADPYEQYF.